These 27 T cell receptor beta chains came from one sample sequenced in a study of blood T cell repertoires in COVID-19. This table comes from immunoSEQ multiplex PCR, and its TCRdb copy is limited to in-frame clones, with some not included. The sample contains tens of thousands of clones, 79% of which appear only once. Sequenced: peripheral blood. These receptors were obtained from a man in his 60s with active or convalescent COVID-19.

The rearrangement uses TRBV4-3 and TRBJ1-1; D is possibly TRBD1 (5 bases). The V gene lost 0 bases and the J gene lost 7 bases, with 12 bases spanning the gap. CDR3 length equals 14 residues. CDR1 and CDR2 from the germline V gene are LGHNA and YSLEER. The CDR3 spells CASSQDPRQLEAFF. CDR3 sequence (DNA): TGCGCCAGCAGCCAAGATCCGAGACAGCTTGAAGCTTTCTTT.

The chain combines TRBV5-1 with TRBJ2-1; 8 bases agree with TRBD2. V was pared by 4 bases and J by 3 bases, with 6 bases of the junction left unmatched. The CDR3 loop spans 15 amino acids. Germline CDR1 is SGHRS and CDR2 is YFSETQ. CDR3 sequence: CASSPAGAGYNEQFF. CDR3 nucleotide sequence: TGCGCCAGCAGCCCAGCGGGGGCGGGCTACAATGAGCAGTTCTTC.

This clone was counted a few times. This chain links TRBV7-9 with TRBJ2-1; perhaps TRBD1 as D (5 bases). The V end was cut by 3 bases, the J end by 6 bases, with 12 bases between. CDR1 SEHNR and CDR2 FQNEAQ come from the germline V gene (reference sequence). The CDR3 is 14 amino acids. In nucleotides, the CDR3 is TGTGCCAGCAGCTTTCGGTCAGGGTTCAATGAGCAGTTCTTC. It yields the protein CASSFRSGFNEQFF.

The DNA for the CDR3 is TGCGCCAGCAGCTTGGGCGACAGTTACAATGAGCAGTTCTTC. This translates into CASSLGDSYNEQFF. The chain recombines TRBV5-1 with TRBJ2-1; TRBD1 is a possible D gene (5 bases). The CDR3 totals 14 residues. CDR1 is SGHRS, CDR2 YFSETQ, per germline. Trimming stripped 0 bases from V and 4 bases from J, with 8 bases between.

The V gene is TRBV4-2, the J gene TRBJ1-2; the match to TRBD1 covers 12 bases. This CDR3 has 19 residues. In germline, CDR1 is LGHNA, CDR2 YNFKEQ. Germline trimming cut 3 bases from V and 4 bases from J; bases unmatched to any gene: 15. The CDR3 spells CASSQLDRDRGQSFYGYTF. Here the CDR3 DNA reads TGTGCCAGCAGCCAGCTAGACCGGGACAGGGGGCAATCCTTCTATGGCTACACCTTC.

As DNA, the CDR3 is TGCGCCAGCAGTAGCGGGGCAGGCGGAAGCACAGATACGCAGTATTTT. Protein sequence: CASSSGAGGSTDTQYF. The chain recombines TRBV5-1 with TRBJ2-3; 8 nucleotides align to TRBD2. Germline V lookup: CDR1 SGHRS, CDR2 YFSETQ. This CDR3 spans 16 amino acids. J lost 0 bases, V lost 5 bases, and 8 bases had no gene match.

The genes are TRBV18 and TRBJ1-3; D unresolved. This CDR3 spans 14 amino acids. Germline V gene data show CDR1 as KGHSH and CDR2 as LQKENI. The V and J ends lost 2 bases and 0 bases respectively, with 5 bases between them. The CDR3: CASSPSGSGNTIYF. The CDR3 region has the DNA TGTGCCAGCTCACCATCGGGCTCTGGAAACACCATATATTTT. Using reference TRBV18 and TRBJ1-3 for the parts outside the CDR3, the full variable domain is NAGVMQNPRHLVRRRGQEARLRCSPMKGHSHVYWYRQLPEEGLKFMVYLQKENIIDESGMPKERFSAEFPKEGPSILRIQQVVRGDSAAYFCASSPSGSGNTIYFGEGSWLTVV.

V and J are TRBV7-9 and TRBJ2-1; 8 positions agree with TRBD2. The CDR3 sequence is 15 residues long. Trimming took 5 bases from V and 3 from J; bases not matched to a gene: 6. Germline lookup yields CDR1 SEHNR and CDR2 FQNEAQ (reference sequence). The CDR3 DNA reads TGTGCCAGCAGCACCGGGGGGGCTGGCTACAATGAGCAGTTCTTC. This gives the protein CASSTGGAGYNEQFF.

CDR3 nucleotide sequence: TGTGCCAGCAGCTTAGAACTAGCGGGGGGCATTGAGCAGTTCTTC. Its protein is CASSLELAGGIEQFF. The J gene is TRBJ2-1, the V gene TRBV7-2; 12 positions agree with TRBD2. The CDR3 covers 15 residues. V lost 1 base, J lost 9 bases, and 4 bases stayed unmatched. The V gene's germline CDR1 is SGHTA and CDR2 FQGNSA.

This clone showed up just a few times. The chain combines TRBV19 with TRBJ1-3; D might be TRBD1 (5 bases). CDR3 length: 12 residues. V was pared by 8 bases and J by 1 base, with 6 bases between. Per germline, CDR1 LNHDA and CDR2 SQIVND (reference sequence). CDR3 sequence reads: CASQGSGNTIYF. In DNA form, the CDR3 reads TGTGCCAGTCAGGGTTCTGGAAACACCATATATTTT.

This chain uses TRBV6-5 with TRBJ1-5; 7 bases agree with TRBD1. J was trimmed by 7 bases and V by 9 bases; bases with no gene match: 9. The CDR3 runs to 13 residues. Germline CDR1 MNHEY, CDR2 SVGAGI. The CDR3 DNA reads TGTGCCAGTGAACAGGGGCCGGGGCAGCCCCAGCATTTT. This codes for CASEQGPGQPQHF.

CDR3 sequence: CASSFWREGNTIYF. The CDR3 DNA is TGTGCCAGCAGTTTCTGGCGGGAGGGAAACACCATATATTTT. The chain uses TRBV28 and TRBJ1-3; D is ambiguous. With 3 bases removed from V and 4 bases from J, the gap between germline ends came to 10 bases. CDR3 length equals 14 residues. Germline CDR1 MDHEN, CDR2 SYDVKM. The variable domain in full, with the rest retrieved from reference TRBV28 and TRBJ1-3, is DVKVTQSSRYLVKRTGEKVFLECVQDMDHENMFWYRQDPGLGLRLIYFSYDVKMKEKGDIPEGYSVSREKKERFSLILESASTNQTSMYLCASSFWREGNTIYFGEGSWLTVV.

Here the CDR3 DNA reads TGTGCCAGCAGCATGACCACTAGCGGCCAAGAGACCCAGTACTTC. It yields the protein CASSMTTSGQETQYF. The chain carries TRBV11-2 and TRBJ2-5; 8 positions match TRBD2. After removal of 5 bases from V and 1 base from J, the junction contained 6 bases not matched to a gene. Germline loops: CDR1 SGHAT, CDR2 FQNNGV. The CDR3 length is 15 residues.

The chain couples TRBV3-1 (or the pseudogene TRBV3-2) to TRBJ1-2, with 9 bases matching TRBD1. Losses at the gene ends were 0 bases for V and 5 bases for J; bases not matched to a gene: 1. Germline V CDR1 and CDR2: LGHDT, YNNKEL (reference sequence). This CDR3 spans 14 amino acids. Written as DNA, the CDR3 is TGTGCCAGCAGCCAAGATGGGACAGGGTATGGCTACACCTTC. This translates into CASSQDGTGYGYTF.

A note on this clone: Other DNA sequences in this sample translate to the same CDR3. The chain has TRBV7-9 and TRBJ2-3, with D tentatively TRBD2 (6 bases). The CDR3 spans 14 residues. CDR1 is SEHNR, CDR2 FQNEAQ, per germline (reference sequence). The V end was cut by 3 bases, the J end by 0 bases, with 7 bases between. The CDR3 region has the DNA TGTGCCAGCAGCTTGGAGGGGAGCACAGATACGCAGTATTTT. Its protein product is CASSLEGSTDTQYF.

The chain joins TRBV12-3 or TRBV12-4 to TRBJ1-1; D gene unclear. V lost 2 bases and J lost 5, with 9 bases in between. CDR3 size: 13 residues. CDR3 sequence (DNA): TGTGCCAGCAGTTTACAGGAGGTAACTGAAGCTTTCTTT. Translation gives CASSLQEVTEAFF.

The chain carries TRBV6-2 or TRBV6-3 and TRBJ2-3, with 8 positions matching TRBD2. Germline CDR1 reads MNHEY; CDR2 reads SVGEGT. J was trimmed by 0 bases and V by 2 bases; bases with no gene match: 10. The CDR3 has 18 amino acids. CDR3 protein: CASSYPSGLGPSTDTQYF. The CDR3 coding sequence is TGTGCCAGCAGTTACCCTTCGGGACTAGGTCCTAGCACAGATACGCAGTATTTT.

The chain links TRBV11-3 to TRBJ1-1; D gene uncertain. V was cut by 2 bases and J by 2 bases, with 6 bases left in between. Germline CDR1 and CDR2: SGHNT and YENEEA. The CDR3 is 13 amino acids. CDR3: CASSLTGNTEAFF. As DNA, the CDR3 is TGTGCCAGCAGCTTAACGGGAAACACTGAAGCTTTCTTT.

This CDR3 reads CASSLAGSDNQPQHF. The CDR3 DNA is TGTGCCAGCAGCTTAGCTGGGAGTGACAATCAGCCCCAGCATTTT. The J gene is TRBJ1-5, the V gene TRBV7-9, with no clear D. Germline V gene sequence: CDR1 SEHNR, CDR2 FQNEAQ (reference sequence). The CDR3 runs 15 residues. Trimming left V 0 bases short and J 3 bases short, with 9 bases between.

This clone has only a few counts. V is TRBV7-4 and J is TRBJ1-4; D ambiguous. This CDR3 spans 15 amino acids. V lost 3 bases and J 8 bases, leaving 16 bases between the germline ends. The germline V gene encodes CDR1 SGHVT and CDR2 SQSDAQ. The CDR3 DNA is TGTGCCAGCAGCTTGGGCCCTTCGCATATGGAAAAACTGTTTTTT. Its translation is CASSLGPSHMEKLFF.

CDR3 sequence reads: CASSVRDRGGMNTEAFF. CDR3 DNA sequence: TGTGCCAGCAGCGTCCGGGACAGGGGGGGGATGAACACTGAAGCTTTCTTT. The V and J genes are TRBV28 and TRBJ1-1; 11 bases fit TRBD1. Germline loops: CDR1 MDHEN, CDR2 SYDVKM. The V and J ends lost 6 bases and 0 bases, in that order; junction bases with no gene match: 9. This CDR3 has 17 residues.

The chain recombines TRBV5-8 with TRBJ2-1, with D perhaps TRBD2 (5 bases). CDR3 length: 17 amino acids. The germline CDR1 and CDR2 sequences are SGHTS and YDEGEE. The V gene lost 2 bases and the J gene lost 0 bases, with 15 bases spanning the gap. The CDR3 region has the DNA TGTGCCAGCAGCTTACCCGAGGGTCCCAGCTCCTACAATGAGCAGTTCTTC. Translating it yields CASSLPEGPSSYNEQFF.

This chain links TRBV5-1 with TRBJ1-2; D unclear. This CDR3 has 12 amino acids. Looked up from germline, CDR1 is SGHRS and CDR2 is YFSETQ. The V gene lost 3 bases and the J gene lost 6 bases, with 9 bases spanning the gap. DNA of the CDR3: TGCGCCAGCAGCTACGCGGGTGATGGCTACACCTTC. It specifies CASSYAGDGYTF.

V is TRBV27 and J is TRBJ1-1, with 8 positions matching TRBD1. CDR3 size: 14 residues. V dropped 7 bases and J dropped 6; count of bases not matched to a gene: 10. In germline, CDR1 is MNHEY, CDR2 SMNVEV (reference sequence). CDR3 bases: TGTGCCAGCAAGCTCGGACAGGGAGGGGCTGAAGCTTTCTTT. Encoded protein: CASKLGQGGAEAFF.

Concerning this clone: A far larger clone is just one base off, so this is likely a read error. The chain links TRBV4-1 to TRBJ1-6, with TRBD1 matching over 11 bases. The germline V gene has CDR1 MGHRA and CDR2 YSYEKL. The CDR3 extends over 15 amino acids. The CDR3 DNA sequence: TGCGCCTGCAGCGACCGGGACAGGGGGATCCCACCCCTCCACTTT. The encoded protein is CACSDRDRGIPPLHF.

The chain links TRBV10-2 to TRBJ2-7, with 7 nucleotides matching TRBD2. CDR1 WSHSY and CDR2 SAAADI come from the germline V gene. The V segment lost 4 bases and the J segment 3 bases; nucleotides outside the gene matches: 6. This CDR3 spans 14 amino acids. The CDR3 nucleotides are TGCGCCAGCAGTGCCCCCCAGCGGGGCTACGAGCAGTACTTC. This encodes CASSAPQRGYEQYF.

J is TRBJ2-1 and V is TRBV7-2; D remains ambiguous. This CDR3 contains 12 residues. V was shortened by 0 bases and J by 13 bases, with 10 bases between the two germline ends. Germline V gene lookup returns CDR1 SGHTA and CDR2 FQGNSA. The CDR3 DNA sequence: TGTGCCAGCAGCTTAGCGCCACTTCAACAGTTCTTC. Translation gives CASSLAPLQQFF.